A selection of T cell receptor beta chains follows, all from one sample in a study of T-cell memory formation after mild COVID-19. TCRdb fed the 5' RACE reads into MiXCR, producing one record per CDR3 protein. The sample shows almost 350,000 distinct CDR3 sequences, approximately 22% of them seen only once. The sequenced material came from PBMCs or a T cell subset sorted from them (not recorded which). The receptors derive from a man between 18 and 35 years old who had mild COVID-19 (a few samples of this study predate the infection). Cell type and time point are not known. CDR3s include the opening cysteine and the closing phenylalanine or tryptophan. D genes are given only for firm matches. The listing skips clone size in some rows; elsewhere it reads once, few, many or a size class.

>.|few|TRBJ1-1|TRBV5-6
CASSLMGADTEAFF
TGTGCCAGCAGCTTGATGGGGGCGGACACTGAAGCTTTCTTT
>.|few|TRBJ2-4|TRBV27
CASSLSRNGGIQYF
TGTGCCAGCAGTTTATCGCGGAACGGAGGCATTCAGTACTTC
>TRBD2|.|TRBJ2-1|TRBV6-5
CASSLERGSSYNEQFF
TGTGCCAGCAGCCTCGAGCGGGGATCCTCCTACAATGAGCAGTTCTTC
>TRBD1|few|TRBJ2-5|TRBV13
CASSPAPGQGETQYF
TGTGCCAGCAGCCCGGCCCCGGGACAGGGGGAGACCCAGTACTTC
>.|few|TRBJ1-1|TRBV5-1
CASSPTGETLAAFF
TGCGCCAGCAGCCCAACCGGGGAGACCCTCGCAGCTTTCTTT
>.|once|TRBJ1-6|TRBV19
CASSPQALTGSLHF
TGTGCCAGTAGTCCCCAGGCGCTTACAGGTTCCCTCCACTTT
>.|many|TRBJ1-6|TRBV7-9
CASSSDRRALHF
TGTGCCAGCAGCTCCGACCGTAGGGCCCTCCACTTT
>.|few|TRBJ1-3|TRBV6-5
CASSPLPGRNTIYF
TGTGCCAGCAGTCCCCTGCCAGGGCGAAACACCATATATTTT
>.|many|TRBJ1-1|TRBV7-3
CASSLGPTSTEAFF
TGTGCCAGCAGCTTAGGACCCACGAGCACTGAAGCTTTCTTT
>.|.|TRBJ1-4|TRBV7-6
CASSSEAEKLFF
TGTGCCAGCAGCTCCGAGGCCGAAAAACTGTTTTTT
>.|many|TRBJ2-1|TRBV14
CASSPGLVNEQFF
TGTGCCAGCAGCCCCGGACTTGTCAATGAGCAGTTCTTC
>.|.|TRBJ1-1|TRBV20-1
CSATPRFTEAFF
TGCAGTGCTACCCCCCGGTTCACTGAAGCTTTCTTT
>.|few|TRBJ1-3|TRBV7-2
CASSLELGVRSGNTIYF
TGTGCCAGCAGCTTAGAGCTAGGGGTTCGCTCTGGAAACACCATATATTTT
>TRBD2|many|TRBJ2-3|TRBV7-9
CAGGEKRGSTDTQYF
TGTGCCGGAGGGGAGAAGCGGGGGAGCACAGATACGCAGTATTTT
>TRBD1|few|TRBJ1-2|TRBV6-6
CASSILGTAYGYTF
TGTGCCAGCAGTATCCTCGGGACAGCCTATGGCTACACCTTC
>.|.|TRBJ2-7|TRBV6-2/TRBV6-3
CASSYVRISGAYEQYF
TGTGCCAGCAGTTACGTCCGAATTTCTGGGGCTTACGAGCAGTACTTC
>TRBD1|few|TRBJ2-5|TRBV6-5
CASSTQDRVKTQYF
TGTGCCAGCAGTACCCAGGACAGGGTGAAGACCCAGTACTTC
>.|few|TRBJ2-3|TRBV2
CASTEYDTQYF
TGTGCCAGCACTGAGTATGATACGCAGTATTTT
>TRBD1|.|TRBJ1-5|TRBV24-1
CATSDVGTGSNQPQHF
TGTGCCACCAGTGACGTGGGGACAGGTTCTAATCAGCCCCAGCATTTT
>.|.|TRBJ2-5|TRBV29-1
CSVLGDGETQYF
TGCAGCGTGCTAGGGGACGGAGAGACCCAGTACTTC
>.|.|TRBJ2-3|TRBV4-3
CASSWGQGGRGTDTQYF
TGCGCCAGCAGCTGGGGGCAAGGAGGGCGGGGCACAGATACGCAGTATTTT
>.|.|TRBJ2-3|TRBV18
CASSPLDLTDTQYF
TGTGCCAGCTCACCACTAGACCTCACAGATACGCAGTATTTT
>.|many|TRBJ1-2|TRBV10-2
CASSRGGDGYGYTF
TGCGCCAGCAGCCGCGGGGGTGATGGCTATGGCTACACCTTC
>TRBD2|few|TRBJ2-7|TRBV5-1
CASSSLAGISYEQYF
TGCGCCAGCAGCTCACTAGCGGGCATCTCCTACGAGCAGTACTTC
>.|.|TRBJ2-3|TRBV5-1
CASSSPDPGDFTDTQYF
TGCGCCAGCAGCTCGCCGGACCCAGGGGATTTCACAGATACGCAGTATTTT
>.|.|TRBJ1-2|TRBV7-6
CAGGRGYTF
TGTGCCGGAGGCCGGGGCTACACCTTC
>.|few|TRBJ2-3|TRBV3-1
CASSQELRPDTQYF
TGTGCCAGCAGCCAAGAATTACGGCCAGATACGCAGTATTTT
>.|.|TRBJ1-1|TRBV7-9
CASSLVSQNTEAFF
TGTGCCAGCAGCTTAGTAAGCCAAAACACTGAAGCTTTCTTT
>.|few|TRBJ2-4|TRBV18
CASSPSENIQYF
TGTGCCAGCTCACCATCAGAAAACATTCAGTACTTC
>.|many|TRBJ2-2|TRBV5-1
CATRPSANTGELFF
TGCGCCACCCGTCCTAGCGCGAACACCGGGGAGCTGTTTTTT
>.|.|TRBJ1-2|TRBV7-2
CASSLIGQGPYGYTF
TGTGCCAGCAGCTTAATTGGGCAGGGCCCGTATGGCTACACCTTC
>TRBD2|few|TRBJ2-1|TRBV6-2/TRBV6-3
CASRGSGVKGQFF
TGTGCCAGCAGAGGAAGCGGGGTCAAGGGGCAGTTCTTC
>.|.|TRBJ1-3|TRBV4-2
CASSEDVGQFGGNTIYF
TGTGCCAGCAGCGAAGACGTCGGACAGTTTGGAGGAAACACCATATATTTT
>TRBD1|.|TRBJ1-1|TRBV15
CATSRDRGWPEAFF
TGTGCCACCAGCAGGGACAGGGGCTGGCCAGAAGCTTTCTTT
>TRBD2|few|TRBJ2-7|TRBV4-1
CASSQVMRGGSYEQYF
TGCGCCAGCAGCCAAGTTATGCGGGGGGGATCCTACGAGCAGTACTTC
>TRBD2|.|TRBJ2-4|TRBV6-2/TRBV6-3
CASSPQPLAGGPVNGKNIQYF
TGTGCCAGCAGTCCCCAACCCCTAGCGGGGGGCCCGGTTAACGGCAAAAACATTCAGTACTTC
>.|.|TRBJ2-6|TRBV9
CASSVAGANVLTF
TGTGCCAGCAGCGTAGCAGGGGCCAACGTCCTGACTTTC
>.|.|TRBJ2-3|TRBV15
CATSPSADTQYF
TGTGCCACCAGCCCATCCGCGGATACGCAGTATTTT
>.|.|TRBJ1-1|TRBV7-9
CASGGLTGYDTEAFF
TGTGCCAGCGGAGGCCTAACTGGATACGACACTGAAGCTTTCTTT
>.|few|TRBJ1-2|TRBV20-1
CSARPRAGTIGYTF
TGCAGTGCTAGACCCCGGGCAGGGACAATCGGCTACACCTTC
>.|.|TRBJ1-5|TRBV20-1
CSARSRSQPQHF
TGCAGTGCCCGGAGCCGGAGTCAGCCCCAGCATTTT
>.|.|TRBJ1-6|TRBV7-2
CASSLRQGNSPLHF
TGTGCCAGCAGCTTAAGGCAGGGCAATTCACCCCTCCACTTT
>TRBD1|few|TRBJ2-7|TRBV20-1
CSAREFTGTEYEQYF
TGCAGTGCTAGAGAATTCACCGGGACAGAATACGAGCAGTACTTC